The 28 T cell receptor beta chains listed next were all sequenced from one sample in a study of CDR3 diversity in severe acne. TCRdb re-called the PCR reads through MiXCR, storing one row per CDR3 protein. The data contain over 85,000 distinct CDR3 sequences, 51% of them singletons. Material: blood. The source is a male donor with acne.

The chain is built from TRBV19 and TRBJ1-4, with D hard to call. V lost 7 bases and J 5 bases, leaving 14 bases between the germline ends. The germline gives CDR1 LNHDA, CDR2 SQIVND (reference sequence). The CDR3 totals 14 residues. CDR3 DNA: TGTGCCAGTAAGGTAGATCTCGGGAATGAAAAACTGTTTTTT. It encodes CASKVDLGNEKLFF.

In its sample, this clonotype was seen many times. The V and J genes are TRBV5-1 and TRBJ2-7; the D is unclear. Between the trimmed V and J ends, which lost 0 bases and 2 bases, there was a span of 9 bases. Per the germline V gene, CDR1 is SGHRS and CDR2 is YFSETQ. The CDR3 loop spans 14 amino acids. CDR3 nucleotides: TGCGCCAGCAGCTTGGAAGGCTTAGCCTACGAGCAGTACTTC. Protein product: CASSLEGLAYEQYF. Using reference TRBV5-1 and TRBJ2-7 for the parts outside the CDR3, the full variable domain is KAGVTQTPRYLIKTRGQQVTLSCSPISGHRSVSWYQQTPGQGLQFLFEYFSETQRNKGNFPGRFSGRQFSNSRSEMNVSTLELGDSALYLCASSLEGLAYEQYFGPGTRLTVT.

This clonotype came up many times. The CDR3 is CSVPGQKYQETQYF. The CDR3 DNA sequence: TGCAGCGTTCCGGGACAGAAGTACCAAGAGACCCAGTACTTC. This chain links TRBV29-1 with TRBJ2-5, with TRBD1 identical over 7 bases. With 5 bases clipped from V and 0 bases from J, the junction kept 6 bases outside the gene matches. This CDR3 comprises 14 residues. Germline V gene lookup returns CDR1 SQVTM and CDR2 ANQGSEA.

This clonotype was seen a handful of times. This chain connects TRBV29-1 to TRBJ1-4; D remains unclear. CDR1 SQVTM and CDR2 ANQGSEA come from the germline V gene. The CDR3 is 16 residues long. DNA of the CDR3: TGCAGTGCGAGCAGTTGGACGGCCCGTGGTCATGAAAAACTGTTTTTT. This gives the protein CSASSWTARGHEKLFF.

This clonotype was counted between two and nine times. The gene calls are TRBV7-9 and TRBJ2-7; D might be TRBD1 (6 bases). V shed 0 bases and J shed 3 bases, with 9 bases lying between them. From germline, CDR1 is SEHNR and CDR2 FQNEAQ (reference sequence). The CDR3 has 14 residues. CDR3 loop: CASSLASGDYEQYF. In nucleotides, the CDR3 is TGTGCCAGCAGCTTAGCTTCAGGGGACTACGAGCAGTACTTC.

The count of this clonotype is one. This clone may be a read error of a much larger clone one base away. This chain connects TRBV5-8 to TRBJ1-1; D is undetermined. CDR3 length: 15 amino acids. Germline lookup yields CDR1 SGHTS and CDR2 YDEGEE. Trimming shortened V by 0 bases and J by 7 bases, and 16 bases separated the two germline ends. This CDR3 reads CASSLDPGKGIEAFF. CDR3 sequence (DNA): TGTGCCAGCAGCTTGGATCCGGGGAAGGGCATTGAAGCTTTCTTT.

The gene calls are TRBV10-3 and TRBJ1-5; 8 bases line up with TRBD1. CDR3 length: 16 amino acids. Losses at the gene ends were 2 bases for V and 9 bases for J; bases not matched to a gene: 12. In germline, CDR1 is ENHRY, CDR2 SYGVKD. The CDR3 DNA follows: TGTGCCATCAGTGAGGGGAGACAGGGGCGATTGTGGCCCCAGCATTTT. Residues: CAISEGRQGRLWPQHF.

In its sample, this clonotype was seen many times. J is TRBJ2-1 and V is TRBV14; 7 positions match TRBD2. V shed 1 base, J shed 1 base, and the junction held 7 bases outside the gene matches. The CDR3 runs to 17 residues. Germline V gene sequence: CDR1 SGHDN, CDR2 FVKESK. The CDR3 DNA follows: TGTGCCAGCAGCCAAGTAACAGCGGGACTTTCCTACAATGAGCAGTTCTTC. Protein sequence: CASSQVTAGLSYNEQFF.

A few counts support this clonotype. The V call is TRBV25-1, the J call TRBJ1-2; D perhaps matches TRBD1 (6 bases). Germline V gene lookup returns CDR1 MGHDK and CDR2 SYGVNS. V was pared by 6 bases and J by 5 bases, with 13 bases between. The CDR3 covers 13 residues. The CDR3 protein is CASRSGGRYGYTF. CDR3 DNA: TGTGCCAGCAGGTCGGGGGGGCGGTATGGCTACACCTTC.

The chain joins TRBV9 to TRBJ2-7; TRBD2 matches 14 bases. Germline V lookup: CDR1 SGDLS, CDR2 YYNGEE. The junction had 4 bases not matched to a gene; V was cut back by 1 base and J by 4 bases. The CDR3 sequence is 16 residues long. CDR3 DNA sequence: TGTGCCAGCAGCGTACACGGGACTAGCGGGAGATACGAGCAGTACTTC. The encoded protein is CASSVHGTSGRYEQYF.

This chain uses TRBV25-1 with TRBJ1-2, with D possibly being TRBD1 (5 bases). The CDR3 totals 14 residues. Trimming removed 2 bases at V and 4 bases at J, with 11 bases between. CDR1 and CDR2 (germline): MGHDK, SYGVNS. CDR3 in amino acids: CASSERGGSYGYTF. The CDR3 DNA reads as TGTGCCAGCAGTGAAAGGGGAGGGAGCTATGGCTACACCTTC.

This clonotype was seen a handful of times. The V and J genes are TRBV12-3 or TRBV12-4 and TRBJ2-2, with a weak D call TRBD2 (6 bases). The V end lost 1 base, the J end lost 1 base, and 19 bases lay between the germline ends. CDR3 length: 19 amino acids. The CDR3 DNA is TGTGCCAGCAGTTTAGTCCTACCGTCGCCCGGGGGGAACACCGGGGAGCTGTTTTTT. Amino acid sequence: CASSLVLPSPGGNTGELFF.

This clonotype was seen a few times. The chain employs TRBV12-3 or TRBV12-4 and TRBJ1-4, with D possibly matching TRBD1 (5 bases). This CDR3 spans 14 amino acids. V was clipped by 3 bases and J by 6 bases, with 11 bases between them. The CDR3 DNA reads as TGTGCCAGCAGTTTCGACAGTATGTATGAAAAACTGTTTTTT. Residues: CASSFDSMYEKLFF.

This clonotype turned up a few times. The V call is TRBV10-2, the J call TRBJ2-1, with 12 nucleotides matching TRBD2. Germline values: CDR1 WSHSY, CDR2 SAAADI. CDR3 length equals 17 residues. Unmatched junction bases numbered 7, after V lost 2 bases and J lost 5 bases. The CDR3 here is CASSEVLAGGGDNEQFF. In DNA, the CDR3 is TGCGCCAGCAGTGAGGTTCTAGCGGGAGGGGGGGACAATGAGCAGTTCTTC.

The chain couples TRBV7-9 to TRBJ1-5; weak D call: TRBD1 (6 bases). The CDR3 loop spans 18 amino acids. Germline values: CDR1 SEHNR, CDR2 FQNEAQ (reference sequence). Trimming stripped 4 bases from V and 0 bases from J, with 19 bases between. DNA of the CDR3: TGTGCCAGCAGCTCTCCGGGACACATACCTAATAGCAATCAGCCCCAGCATTTT. Translating gives CASSSPGHIPNSNQPQHF.

V is TRBV2 and J is TRBJ1-2; D is unresolved. Trimming stripped 4 bases from V and 13 bases from J, with 16 bases between. Looked up from germline, CDR1 is SNHLY and CDR2 is FYNNEI. The CDR3 is made up of 12 amino acids. Here the CDR3 DNA reads TGTGCCAGCAGTGGGGCAGCCCCCCGGGTCACCTTC. Translation: CASSGAAPRVTF.

This clonotype was seen more than once but under ten times. This sequence joins TRBV20-1 and TRBJ2-7, with 7 bases lining up with TRBD1. The ends lost 5 bases at V and 6 bases at J; junction bases unmatched: 13. Germline V gives CDR1 DFQATT, CDR2 SNEGSKA (reference sequence). The CDR3 has 14 residues. CDR3 region: CSAHDGTGAGEQYF. The CDR3, as DNA: TGCAGTGCTCATGACGGCACAGGGGCGGGCGAGCAGTACTTC.

The chain uses TRBV7-6 and TRBJ1-5; D unclear. V lost 5 bases and J 5 bases, leaving 7 bases between the germline ends. CDR3 length: 12 amino acids. Per germline, CDR1 SGHVS and CDR2 FNYEAQ. CDR3 bases: TGTGCCAGCAGCCAGAATGATCAGCCCCAGCATTTT. It translates to CASSQNDQPQHF.

The chain combines TRBV25-1 with TRBJ1-1; D is uncertain. CDR1 and CDR2 from the germline V gene are MGHDK and SYGVNS. With 6 bases removed from V and 5 bases from J, the gap between germline ends came to 16 bases. CDR3 size: 14 residues. The DNA for the CDR3 is TGTGCCAGCAGCCTCGCGGGAAGATGGACTGAAGCTTTCTTT. Amino acids: CASSLAGRWTEAFF.

As concerns this clonotype: At one boundary the junction diverges from the germline segment, which might be a read error. The J gene is TRBJ2-1, the V gene TRBV29-1, with 11 bases aligning to TRBD2. The germline V gene encodes CDR1 SQVTM and CDR2 ANQGSEA. The CDR3 contains 10 residues. The CDR3 loop reads CSVEGLAEVF. CDR3 DNA sequence: TGCAGCGTTGAGGGACTAGCGGAGGTCTTC.

Details on this clonotype: One end of the junction does not line up with germline, which may come from a read error. This rearrangement joins TRBV20-1 to TRBJ1-4; D ambiguous. The length of the CDR3 is 11 residues. The germline CDR1 and CDR2 sequences are DFQATT and SNEGSKA (reference sequence). The CDR3 nucleotides are TGCAGTGCTAGAATGGGTGAAGAACTGTTTTTT. Its protein is CSARMGEELFF.

V gene TRBV7-9 combines with J gene TRBJ2-2; maybe TRBD2 (5 bases). Trimming took 5 bases from V and 1 from J, leaving 14 bases between them. This CDR3 has 16 residues. Germline V gene data show CDR1 as SEHNR and CDR2 as FQNEAQ (reference sequence). This CDR3 reads CASSPQPGRNTGELFF. The CDR3 DNA is TGTGCCAGCAGCCCCCAGCCGGGGAGGAACACCGGGGAGCTGTTTTTT.

The table lists this clonotype with a few counts. J is TRBJ2-1 and V is TRBV19, with 12 bases aligning to TRBD2. CDR1 is LNHDA, CDR2 SQIVND, per germline (reference sequence). The CDR3 runs to 18 residues. With 7 bases clipped from V and 3 bases from J, the junction kept 13 bases outside the gene matches. CDR3 in amino acids: CASNSPSGRAGSYNEQFF. CDR3 bases: TGTGCCAGTAACTCTCCTAGCGGGAGGGCCGGAAGCTACAATGAGCAGTTCTTC.

The chain employs TRBV11-1 and TRBJ1-3; possibly TRBD1 for D (6 bases). This CDR3 contains 15 residues. CDR1 and CDR2 (germline): SGHAT, FQDESV (reference sequence). V shed 5 bases and J shed 0 bases, with 11 bases lying between them. CDR3 amino acids: CASSGDTSSGNTIYF. CDR3 DNA: TGTGCCAGCAGCGGGGACACCAGCTCTGGAAACACCATATATTTT.

V usage is TRBV7-9 and J usage is TRBJ1-4, with D uncertain. CDR1 and CDR2 from the germline V gene are SEHNR and FQNEAQ (reference sequence). The V end lost 6 bases, the J end lost 11 bases, and 19 bases lay between the germline ends. The CDR3 contains 14 residues. The CDR3 loop is CASSSDGGMRKLFF. In DNA, the CDR3 is TGTGCCAGCAGTTCGGACGGAGGGATGCGGAAACTGTTTTTT.

This clonotype was observed a single time. The chain is built from TRBV10-3 and TRBJ2-3; TRBD2 matches 10 bases. V shed 0 bases and J 7 bases; nucleotides not matched to a gene: 10. The CDR3 is 17 residues long. Germline CDR1 ENHRY, CDR2 SYGVKD. CDR3 DNA: TGTGCCATCAGTGAGTCGCCGGCTAGCGGGAGTTCCAATACGCAGTATTTT. It codes for CAISESPASGSSNTQYF.

This clonotype was found a few times. J is TRBJ1-6 and V is TRBV9, with D uncertain. Trimming pared 5 bases from V and 8 bases from J, leaving 8 bases between. CDR1 SGDLS and CDR2 YYNGEE come from the germline V gene. The CDR3 sequence is 12 residues long. CDR3 DNA: TGTGCCAGCAGTTTCGGGCATTCACCCCTCCACTTT. Its protein is CASSFGHSPLHF.

The gene calls are TRBV10-3 and TRBJ2-7, with D uncertain. Germline V gene sequence: CDR1 ENHRY, CDR2 SYGVKD. The CDR3 has 16 amino acids. Trimming removed 0 bases at V and 0 bases at J, with 12 bases between. The CDR3 here is CAISESTQKDSYEQYF. In DNA form, the CDR3 reads TGTGCCATCAGTGAGTCGACTCAGAAAGACTCCTACGAGCAGTACTTC.